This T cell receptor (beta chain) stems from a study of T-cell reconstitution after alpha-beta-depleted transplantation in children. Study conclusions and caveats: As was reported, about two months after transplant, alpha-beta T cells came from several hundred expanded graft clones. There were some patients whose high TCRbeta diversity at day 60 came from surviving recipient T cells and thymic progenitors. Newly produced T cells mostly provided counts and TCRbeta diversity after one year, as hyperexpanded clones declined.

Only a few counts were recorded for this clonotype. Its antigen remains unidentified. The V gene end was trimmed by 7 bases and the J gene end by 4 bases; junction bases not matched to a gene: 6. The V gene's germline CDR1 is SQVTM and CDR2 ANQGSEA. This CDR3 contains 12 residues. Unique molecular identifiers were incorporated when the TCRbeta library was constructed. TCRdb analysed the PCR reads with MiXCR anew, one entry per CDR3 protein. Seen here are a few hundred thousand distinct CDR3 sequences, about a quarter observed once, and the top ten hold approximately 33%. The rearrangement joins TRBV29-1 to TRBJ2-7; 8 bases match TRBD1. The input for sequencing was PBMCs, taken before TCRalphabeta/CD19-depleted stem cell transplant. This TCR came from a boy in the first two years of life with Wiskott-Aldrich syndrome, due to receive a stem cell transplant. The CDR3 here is CSGKDREYEQYF. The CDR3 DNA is TGCAGCGGGAAGGACAGGGAGTACGAGCAGTACTTC.